This T cell receptor beta chain was sequenced for a study of cytomegalovirus exposure and HLA in healthy donors. V lost 10 bases to trimming and J lost 5 bases, with 14 bases between them. Germline lookup yields CDR1 SNHLY and CDR2 FYNNEI. The CDR3 consists of 12 residues. TCRdb keeps only in-frame clones here, not all; method: immunoSEQ multiplex PCR. The sample has 70,000 or so clones, 94% seen once. The sequence came from a woman between 18 and 30 years old in good health and CMV-seronegative. The chain links TRBV2 to TRBJ2-5; D remains ambiguous. Sequenced sample: PBMCs. The CDR3 DNA sequence: TGTGCCACAAGGAGAGTAGGCGAGACCCAGTACTTC. Translating gives CATRRVGETQYF.